This passage covers 27 T cell receptor beta chains from one sample sequenced in a study of T-cell reconstitution after alpha-beta-depleted transplantation in children. Unique molecular identifiers were incorporated during preparation of the TCRbeta library. TCRdb re-analysed the PCR reads in MiXCR, keeping a single row per CDR3 protein. The table has about a million distinct CDR3 sequences, around 30% seen once. Source: PBMCs, mostly from graft donor cells, taken 360 days after TCRalphabeta/CD19-depleted stem cell transplant. Receptors originate from a boy in the first two years of life who had a stem cell transplant for SCID, so the T cells may come from the graft donor.

The rearrangement uses TRBV10-3 and TRBJ1-3, with TRBD1 matching 10 bases. V shed 1 base, J shed 4 bases, and the junction held 10 bases outside the gene matches. CDR1 is ENHRY, CDR2 SYGVKD, per germline. This CDR3 region has 18 residues. The CDR3 nucleotides are TGTGCCATCAGTGAGTTCCCGACAGGGGGCCTCGGAGGAAACACCATATATTTT. Its protein product is CAISEFPTGGLGGNTIYF.

The V and J genes are TRBV10-2 and TRBJ2-1; the match to TRBD2 covers 9 bases. Looked up from germline, CDR1 is WSHSY and CDR2 is SAAADI. The CDR3 has 15 residues. J lost 7 bases, V lost 4 bases, and 8 bases had no gene match. As DNA, the CDR3 is TGCGCCAGCAGTGCGCGGCTAGCGGGGCAAAATGAGCAGTTCTTC. Translating gives CASSARLAGQNEQFF.

This clonotype appeared a few times. The chain links TRBV6-5 to TRBJ1-6; no firm D call. Per germline, CDR1 MNHEY and CDR2 SVGAGI. Trimming stripped 0 bases from V and 10 bases from J, with 13 bases between. The CDR3 is made up of 15 amino acids. CDR3 nucleotides: TGTGCCAGCAGTTACTCGACGCGGGTACTATCACCCCTCCACTTT. Residues: CASSYSTRVLSPLHF.

This clonotype showed up just a few times. The V gene is TRBV18, the J gene TRBJ2-1; D ambiguous. Germline V lookup: CDR1 KGHSH, CDR2 LQKENI. There are 14 residues in the CDR3. Deletions cut 3 bases from V and 5 bases from J, with 11 bases between. For the CDR3, the DNA is TGTGCCAGCTCACCCAGACCCTTGAACAATGAGCAGTTCTTC. Translated, it gives CASSPRPLNNEQFF.

CDR3 in amino acids: CSARDDGVQGEATSYNEQFF. CDR3 nucleotides: TGCAGTGCTAGAGATGACGGCGTACAGGGGGAGGCGACCTCCTACAATGAGCAGTTCTTC. The chain links TRBV20-1 to TRBJ2-1; 8 nucleotides line up with TRBD1. The CDR3 is 20 amino acids. CDR1 and CDR2 from the germline V gene are DFQATT and SNEGSKA (reference sequence). Trimming cost V 0 bases and J 0 bases; bases outside gene matches: 16.

This clonotype has a handful of counts. The chain uses TRBV4-2 and TRBJ1-2; no reliable D call. V was shortened by 3 bases and J by 4 bases, with 18 bases between the two germline ends. Germline V CDR1 and CDR2: LGHNA, YNFKEQ. This CDR3 comprises 16 residues. CDR3 nucleotide sequence: TGTGCCAGCAGCCACAGGTCCCAAGCCACCCGCTATGGCTACACCTTC. It is translated as CASSHRSQATRYGYTF.

In this sample, this clonotype turned up a few times. The chain links TRBV5-1 to TRBJ1-3; TRBD1 is a possible D gene (5 bases). This CDR3 has 16 amino acids. V lost 4 bases and J lost 0, with 14 bases in between. Germline assignment: CDR1 SGHRS and CDR2 YFSETQ. The CDR3 coding sequence is TGCGCCAGCAGCCCGTACGGACATAACTCTGGAAACACCATATATTTT. Protein sequence: CASSPYGHNSGNTIYF.

The chain has TRBV5-5 and TRBJ2-7; perhaps D is TRBD1 or TRBD2 (6 bases each). This CDR3 has 16 residues. Germline V gene sequence: CDR1 SGHKS, CDR2 YYEKEE (reference sequence). The V and J ends lost 0 bases and 0 bases respectively, with 13 bases between them. Here the CDR3 reads CASSLGPGAGSYEQYF. Written as DNA, the CDR3 is TGTGCCAGCAGCTTGGGTCCGGGGGCGGGCTCCTACGAGCAGTACTTC.

This sequence joins TRBV3-1 and TRBJ2-2, with D possibly TRBD2 on 6 matching bases. The CDR3 is made up of 15 amino acids. Per the germline V gene, CDR1 is LGHDT and CDR2 is YNNKEL (reference sequence). Deletions cut 2 bases from V and 4 bases from J, with 11 bases between. Written as DNA, the CDR3 is TGTGCCAGCAGCCAATTACCGACTAGCACCGGGGAGCTGTTTTTT. This encodes CASSQLPTSTGELFF.

With regard to this clonotype: Likely a read error: the CDR3 ends without its conserved phenylalanine or tryptophan. The chain carries TRBV29-1 and TRBJ2-5; D is possibly TRBD1 or TRBD2 (6 bases each). CDR3 length equals 15 residues. The germline CDR1 and CDR2 sequences are SQVTM and ANQGSEA. Trimming left V 3 bases short and J 5 bases short, with 19 bases between. The chain's CDR3 is CSVERGRGAQETQYY. CDR3 in DNA: TGCAGCGTTGAGAGGGGAAGGGGGGCGCAGGAGACCCAGTACTAC.

V usage is TRBV6-2 or TRBV6-3 and J usage is TRBJ2-7, with 8 nucleotides matching TRBD2. From germline, CDR1 is MNHEY and CDR2 SVGEGT. After removal of 1 base from V and 1 base from J, the junction contained 6 bases not matched to a gene. The CDR3 contains 16 residues. CDR3: CASSYFGGGSSYEQYF. DNA of the CDR3: TGTGCCAGCAGTTACTTTGGCGGGGGGTCGTCCTACGAGCAGTACTTC.

This chain connects TRBV7-9 to TRBJ1-2, with unresolved D. Germline CDR1 SEHNR, CDR2 FQNEAQ (reference sequence). V was cut by 5 bases and J by 9 bases, with 13 bases left in between. CDR3 size: 12 residues. The CDR3 region is CASSTDVQSYTF. The CDR3 DNA follows: TGTGCCAGCAGCACGGACGTGCAAAGCTACACCTTC.

The table lists this clonotype with many counts. The genes are TRBV9 and TRBJ2-2, with D unclear. V lost 5 bases to trimming and J lost 0 bases, with 11 bases between them. Germline CDR1 SGDLS, CDR2 YYNGEE. The CDR3 is 15 amino acids. CDR3 bases: TGTGCCAGCAGGACGACGAGCGCGAACACCGGGGAGCTGTTTTTT. It yields the protein CASRTTSANTGELFF.

This clonotype has a handful of counts. The genes are TRBV5-6 and TRBJ1-5; D uncertain. Trimming cost V 2 bases and J 2 bases, with 11 bases left between them. Germline CDR1 reads SGHDT; CDR2 reads YYEEEE. This CDR3 spans 15 amino acids. Written as DNA, the CDR3 is TGTGCCAGCAGCTTCCTCTCTGGAGGCAATCAGCCCCAGCATTTT. Its protein product is CASSFLSGGNQPQHF.

Written as DNA, the CDR3 is TGCAGTGCAATCGAGCACGGGAATGAGCCCCAGCATTTT. Protein product: CSAIEHGNEPQHF. V gene TRBV20-1 combines with J gene TRBJ1-5; D unresolved. In germline, CDR1 is DFQATT, CDR2 SNEGSKA (reference sequence). The CDR3 is 13 residues long. Trimming took off 6 bases at V and 8 bases at J, with 17 bases between the two ends.

The chain combines TRBV2 with TRBJ2-5; the D gene is possibly TRBD2 (5 bases). V was shortened by 2 bases and J by 2 bases, with 12 bases between the two germline ends. The V gene's germline CDR1 is SNHLY and CDR2 FYNNEI. The CDR3 totals 15 residues. CDR3 nucleotide sequence: TGTGCCAGCAGTGAATGGGGAGTTGGGCAAGAGACCCAGTACTTC. As protein: CASSEWGVGQETQYF.

V usage is TRBV7-9 and J usage is TRBJ1-1, with a tentative D call TRBD1 (6 bases). Germline CDR1 SEHNR, CDR2 FQNEAQ (reference sequence). V was trimmed by 2 bases and J by 11 bases, leaving 15 bases between them. CDR3 length: 13 amino acids. Here the CDR3 reads CASSLPETGRAFF. The CDR3, as DNA: TGTGCCAGCAGCTTACCCGAGACAGGTCGGGCTTTCTTT.

CDR3 in amino acids: CSVEPQFGVYGYTF. In DNA, the CDR3 is TGCAGCGTTGAACCCCAGTTTGGGGTCTATGGCTACACCTTC. The chain recombines TRBV29-1 with TRBJ1-2; D unclear. The V gene lost 2 bases and the J gene lost 4 bases, with 14 bases spanning the gap. This CDR3 region has 14 residues. The germline V gene encodes CDR1 SQVTM and CDR2 ANQGSEA. Variable domain in full (rest from reference TRBV29-1 and TRBJ1-2): SAVISQKPSRDICQRGTSLTIQCQVDSQVTMMFWYRQQPGQSLTLIATANQGSEATYESGFVIDKFPISRPNLTFSTLTVSNMSPEDSSIYLCSVEPQFGVYGYTFGSGTRLTVV.

In its sample, this clonotype was seen a few times. The rearrangement links TRBV7-3 to TRBJ2-1; TRBD2 aligns across 11 bases. J gave up 4 bases and V 5 bases, and 4 bases lay outside the gene matches. CDR3 length: 15 residues. Germline values: CDR1 SGHTA, CDR2 FQGTGA. The CDR3 nucleotides are TGTGCCAGCAGCCATAGACTAGCGGGATACAATGAGCAGTTCTTC. Translation gives CASSHRLAGYNEQFF.

The chain carries TRBV28 and TRBJ1-1; D ambiguous. The CDR3 runs to 17 residues. The germline CDR1 and CDR2 sequences are MDHEN and SYDVKM. V shed 6 bases and J shed 5 bases, with 25 bases lying between them. The CDR3 DNA follows: TGTGCCAGCAGCTACCGGGTCTCCGGGGTTTCGGGAACTGAAGCTTTCTTT. Its translation: CASSYRVSGVSGTEAFF.

At least ten counts were recorded for this clonotype. The rearrangement uses TRBV27 and TRBJ2-7, with D unclear. Looked up from germline, CDR1 is MNHEY and CDR2 is SMNVEV (reference sequence). CDR3 length: 12 residues. V was shortened by 1 base and J by 6 bases, with 7 bases between the two germline ends. The CDR3 sequence: CASSLWRGEQYF. Here the CDR3 DNA reads TGTGCCAGCAGTTTATGGCGTGGCGAGCAGTACTTC.

The chain has TRBV6-5 and TRBJ2-1; the match to TRBD1 covers 8 bases. This CDR3 contains 15 residues. Germline V lookup: CDR1 MNHEY, CDR2 SVGAGI. Losses at the gene ends were 3 bases for V and 7 bases for J; bases not matched to a gene: 8. The CDR3 region is CASSYFQGARNEQFF. The CDR3 DNA is TGTGCCAGCAGTTATTTCCAGGGGGCAAGAAATGAGCAGTTCTTC.

The chain employs TRBV24-1 and TRBJ2-1, with 9 bases lining up with TRBD2. V was pared by 1 base and J by 5 bases, with 5 bases of the junction left unmatched. This CDR3 has 16 amino acids. The germline CDR1 and CDR2 sequences are KGHDR and SFDVKD. CDR3 residues: CATSDFGGGANNEQFF. The CDR3 DNA follows: TGTGCCACCAGTGATTTTGGCGGGGGGGCTAACAATGAGCAGTTCTTC.

This clonotype was seen a few times. This rearrangement joins TRBV29-1 to TRBJ2-3, with D perhaps given as TRBD1 or TRBD2 (5 bases each). Per germline, CDR1 SQVTM and CDR2 ANQGSEA. V shed 0 bases and J shed 0 bases, with 22 bases lying between them. CDR3 length: 19 amino acids. As DNA, the CDR3 is TGCAGCGTTGAAGAGGGGGTTGGGGCATCACGCGAGAGCACAGATACGCAGTATTTT. Encoded protein: CSVEEGVGASRESTDTQYF.

The chain has TRBV29-1 and TRBJ1-4, with TRBD1 as a possible D gene (6 bases). Germline-derived CDR1 and CDR2 are SQVTM and ANQGSEA. Between the trimmed V and J ends, which lost 6 bases and 6 bases, there was a span of 11 bases. CDR3 size: 12 residues. The CDR3 nucleotides are TGCAGCGTCTCGAGGGGGGATGAAAAACTGTTTTTT. It yields the protein CSVSRGDEKLFF.

This chain links TRBV7-2 with TRBJ2-1; D is perhaps TRBD2 (6 bases). From germline, CDR1 is SGHTA and CDR2 FQGNSA. V was shortened by 1 base and J by 0 bases, with 10 bases between the two germline ends. The CDR3 contains 16 residues. The CDR3 DNA is TGTGCCAGCAGCTTAGAGGCTAGCGCCTCCTACAATGAGCAGTTCTTC. Its protein is CASSLEASASYNEQFF.

The chain carries TRBV6-2 or TRBV6-3 and TRBJ2-2; 7 bases align to TRBD1. Trimming cost V 6 bases and J 4 bases; bases outside gene matches: 8. This CDR3 spans 15 amino acids. Germline V gives CDR1 MNHEY, CDR2 SVGEGT. In nucleotides, the CDR3 is TGTGCCAGCAGCCCCGGGACAGCGATCACCGGGGAGCTGTTTTTT. Protein sequence: CASSPGTAITGELFF.